This T cell receptor (beta chain) was identified in a study of blood T cell repertoires in COVID-19. Study overall: Acute and convalescent COVID-19 specimens originated in the United States, Italy and Spain. PBMCs, B-cell-depleted T cells, or T cells were the source of the cDNA or gDNA that made up the material.

This clone was seen once. The CDR3 length is 13 residues. Germline V gene lookup returns CDR1 MDHEN and CDR2 SYDVKM. Trimming removed 2 bases at V and 6 bases at J, with 7 bases between. Per the original data handling: The authors estimated nucleated cell counts from reference gene primer amplification. Only in-frame clones appear in the TCRdb table, and some are missing; sequencing was by immunoSEQ multiplex PCR. V, J and clone size are those of that table, while D and trimming were read from the DNA. The repertoire holds approximately 76,000 clones, approximately 85% seen once, with approximately 35% in the top ten.

The chain uses TRBV28 and TRBJ2-2, with D possibly matching TRBD1 (6 bases). Sequenced sample: peripheral blood. The clonotype comes from a woman of 80 years or more with active or convalescent COVID-19. The CDR3 DNA reads as TGTGCCAGCAGTTTAGGGGGCTCCGGGGAGCTGTTTTTT. Translation gives CASSLGGSGELFF.